The 14 T cell receptor beta chains below all came from one sample that was sequenced in a study of identical twins. TCRdb re-derived calls from the 5' RACE reads in MiXCR, one entry per CDR3 protein. The sample lists 500,000 to 650,000 distinct CDR3 sequences, approximately 20% occurring once. This same sample was also taken into another study, of yellow fever vaccine responses in identical twins.

Specimen: CD4+ T cells sorted from blood. These receptors all stem from a woman aged 18-29 years in good health.

The chain carries TRBV5-1 and TRBJ2-7; D uncertain. The CDR3 runs to 16 residues. V shed 0 bases and J shed 0 bases, with 13 bases lying between them. Per germline, CDR1 SGHRS and CDR2 YFSETQ. The CDR3 loop is CASSLESGRYSYEQYF. In nucleotides, the CDR3 is TGCGCCAGCAGCTTGGAATCCGGACGATACTCCTACGAGCAGTACTTC.

The CDR3 is CSANPRRQGYYNEQFF. The CDR3 nucleotides read TGCAGTGCTAACCCGAGGCGACAAGGTTACTACAATGAGCAGTTCTTC. The chain recombines TRBV20-1 with TRBJ2-1; D call uncertain. Germline lookup yields CDR1 DFQATT and CDR2 SNEGSKA (reference sequence). The CDR3 spans 16 residues. Trimming cost V 4 bases and J 3 bases, with 19 bases left between them.

This clonotype was detected only a few times. The rearrangement links TRBV28 to TRBJ1-5; D is unclear. This CDR3 is 15 amino acids long. Between the trimmed V and J ends, which lost 3 bases and 0 bases, there was a span of 9 bases. Germline V gives CDR1 MDHEN, CDR2 SYDVKM. DNA for the CDR3: TGTGCCAGCAGTTTTGGTGTGCCTAGCAATCAGCCCCAGCATTTT. Amino acid sequence: CASSFGVPSNQPQHF.

In this sample, this clonotype turned up a few times. The CDR3: CASSQNWGAMDGYTF. The CDR3 bases are TGTGCCAGTTCCCAGAACTGGGGGGCGATGGATGGCTACACCTTC. The chain joins TRBV19 to TRBJ1-2; TRBD1 is a possible D gene (6 bases). This CDR3 comprises 15 residues. V was pared by 8 bases and J by 6 bases, with 22 bases between. Germline V gene data show CDR1 as LNHDA and CDR2 as SQIVND (reference sequence).

The chain is built from TRBV6-5 and TRBJ2-3; the D gene is possibly TRBD1 (8 bases). Per the germline V gene, CDR1 is MNHEY and CDR2 is SVGAGI. This CDR3 region has 16 residues. Trimming left V 4 bases short and J 5 bases short, with 19 bases between. The CDR3 DNA is TGTGCCAGCAGTTCCTTCTTCACAGGGGGGGGAGATACGCAGTATTTT. It encodes CASSSFFTGGGDTQYF.

The chain employs TRBV20-1 and TRBJ2-7, with D maybe TRBD2 (6 bases). Trimming cost V 0 bases and J 10 bases, with 13 bases left between them. CDR3 length: 12 residues. CDR1 is DFQATT and CDR2 is SNEGSKA in the germline V gene (reference sequence). CDR3 in DNA: TGCAGTGCTAGAGATACAGGAGGGCCCCAGTACTTC. As protein: CSARDTGGPQYF.

This clonotype was seen only a few times. The chain is built from TRBV10-3 and TRBJ2-3, with 7 positions matching TRBD1. There are 14 residues in the CDR3. CDR1 is ENHRY and CDR2 is SYGVKD in the germline V gene. V shed 8 bases and J 1 base; nucleotides not matched to a gene: 6. The CDR3 sequence: CAILDRARTDTQYF. DNA for the CDR3: TGTGCCATCCTTGACAGGGCACGCACAGATACGCAGTATTTT.

This clonotype was found a few times. The chain couples TRBV2 to TRBJ2-1, with TRBD2 identical over 15 bases. The ends lost 3 bases at V and 12 bases at J; junction bases unmatched: 3. The CDR3 consists of 14 residues. Germline V CDR1 and CDR2: SNHLY, FYNNEI. Here the CDR3 reads CASSEKGLAGGQFF. The CDR3, as DNA: TGTGCCAGCAGTGAGAAGGGACTAGCGGGGGGGCAGTTCTTC.

This clonotype was seen only a few times. The V call is TRBV5-1, the J call TRBJ2-5; D gene uncertain. Trimming cost V 0 bases and J 0 bases, with 6 bases left between them. This CDR3 is 14 amino acids long. Germline CDR1 is SGHRS and CDR2 is YFSETQ. The DNA of the CDR3 is TGCGCCAGCAGCTTGGAGGCCTACCAAGAGACCCAGTACTTC. The encoded protein is CASSLEAYQETQYF.

The rearrangement joins TRBV12-3 or TRBV12-4 to TRBJ1-3; maybe TRBD1 (6 bases). Trimming removed 0 bases at V and 1 base at J, with 10 bases between. This CDR3 is 16 amino acids long. The DNA of the CDR3 is TGTGCCAGCAGTTTAGCGGAGGGGGGATCTGGAAACACCATATATTTT. Its translation is CASSLAEGGSGNTIYF.

This clonotype was recorded many times. The rearrangement joins TRBV7-9 to TRBJ2-2, with D tentatively TRBD1 (6 bases). CDR1 and CDR2 from the germline V gene are SEHNR and FQNEAQ (reference sequence). V dropped 7 bases and J dropped 0 bases, with 12 bases sitting between them. The length of the CDR3 is 15 residues. CDR3 loop: CASTSQGTNTGELFF. CDR3 nucleotides: TGTGCCAGCACATCCCAGGGGACGAACACCGGGGAGCTGTTTTTT.

This clonotype was seen a few times. This chain connects TRBV12-3 or TRBV12-4 to TRBJ2-7; D is tentatively TRBD1 or TRBD2 (5 bases each). This CDR3 has 14 residues. The V gene lost 5 bases and the J gene lost 6 bases, with 17 bases spanning the gap. The CDR3 DNA reads as TGTGCCAGCAGTGCCTCGGGACCCCAAGGCGAGCAGTACGTC. This gives the protein CASSASGPQGEQYV.

V is TRBV5-1 and J is TRBJ2-5; D may be TRBD1 (6 bases). Germline V gene sequence: CDR1 SGHRS, CDR2 YFSETQ. The CDR3 is 15 amino acids. The germline V and J ends were trimmed by 0 bases and 0 bases, with 9 bases remaining between them. The CDR3 DNA reads as TGCGCCAGCAGCTTGGAGGACAGCTACCAAGAGACCCAGTACTTC. It translates to CASSLEDSYQETQYF.

The V call is TRBV5-1, the J call TRBJ1-6; D not certain. Germline V lookup: CDR1 SGHRS, CDR2 YFSETQ. The CDR3 is 15 amino acids. Trimming stripped 4 bases from V and 7 bases from J, with 15 bases between. CDR3 DNA sequence: TGCGCCAGCAGCCTGAATGGGCGTGAGAATTCACCCCTCCACTTT. Translation gives CASSLNGRENSPLHF.